This T cell receptor beta chain was found in a study of shared clonotypes between healthy human individuals. For the study at large: Per donor, three plates held CD4 naive cells, three held CD4 memory, two held CD8 naive and one held CD8 memory.

This clone was seen more than once but under ten times. Some clones are missing from TCRdb's copy, which holds only in-frame ones; the method was immunoSEQ multiplex PCR. The table has roughly 810,000 clones, approximately 97% seen once; the top ten hold less than 0.25%. CD45RO-negative cells were positively selected for CCR7, leaving out terminally differentiated effector memory CD45RA+ cells. The V and J ends lost 4 bases and 1 base, in that order; junction bases with no gene match: 3. Germline CDR1 is ENHRY and CDR2 is SYGVKD. This CDR3 contains 15 residues. This sequence originates from a man aged 30 to 39 in good health. The sample taken for sequencing was naive CD8+ T cells sorted from blood. The chain couples TRBV10-3 to TRBJ2-1; 8 positions match TRBD1. CDR3 bases: TGTGCCATCAGTGTGACAGGGGAGTCCTACAATGAGCAGTTCTTC. Its translation: CAISVTGESYNEQFF.